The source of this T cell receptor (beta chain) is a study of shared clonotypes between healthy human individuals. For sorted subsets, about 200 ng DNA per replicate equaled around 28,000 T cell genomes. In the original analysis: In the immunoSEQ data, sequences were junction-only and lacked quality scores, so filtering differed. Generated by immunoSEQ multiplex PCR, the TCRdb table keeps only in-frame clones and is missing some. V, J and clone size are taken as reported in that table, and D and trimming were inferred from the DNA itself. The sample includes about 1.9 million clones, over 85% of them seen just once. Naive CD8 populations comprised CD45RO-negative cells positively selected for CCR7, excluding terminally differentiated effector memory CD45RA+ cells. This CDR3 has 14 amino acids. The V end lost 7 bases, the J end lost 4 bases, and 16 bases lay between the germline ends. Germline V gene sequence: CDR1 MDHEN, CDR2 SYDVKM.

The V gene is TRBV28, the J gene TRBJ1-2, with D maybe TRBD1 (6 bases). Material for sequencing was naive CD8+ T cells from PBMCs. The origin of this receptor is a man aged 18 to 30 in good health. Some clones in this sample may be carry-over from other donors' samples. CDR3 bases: TGTGCCAGCACTTCGCGGGGGGCGATCTATGGCTACACCTTC. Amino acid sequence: CASTSRGAIYGYTF.